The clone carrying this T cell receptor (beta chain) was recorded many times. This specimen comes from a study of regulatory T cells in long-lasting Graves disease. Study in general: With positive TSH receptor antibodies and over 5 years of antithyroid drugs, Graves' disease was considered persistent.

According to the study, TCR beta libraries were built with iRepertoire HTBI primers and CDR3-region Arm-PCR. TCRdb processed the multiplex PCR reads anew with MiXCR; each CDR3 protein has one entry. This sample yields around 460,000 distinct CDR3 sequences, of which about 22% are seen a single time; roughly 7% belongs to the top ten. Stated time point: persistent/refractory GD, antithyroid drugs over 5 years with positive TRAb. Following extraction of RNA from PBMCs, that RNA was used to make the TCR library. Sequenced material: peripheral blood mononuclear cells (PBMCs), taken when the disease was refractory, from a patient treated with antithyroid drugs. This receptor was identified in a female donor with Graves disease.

In DNA, the CDR3 is TGCAGCGTCCTAGGCGAGGGGGCGGGCTATGGCTACACCTTC. Its protein is CSVLGEGAGYGYTF. This chain links TRBV29-1 with TRBJ1-2; 7 nucleotides align to TRBD1. Trimming cost V 6 bases and J 4 bases; bases outside gene matches: 11. Germline-derived CDR1 and CDR2 are SQVTM and ANQGSEA. This CDR3 is built from 14 residues.